This passage covers 6 T cell receptor beta chains from one sample sequenced in a study of blood T cell repertoires in COVID-19. The protocol was immunoSEQ multiplex PCR, while the TCRdb copy is restricted to in-frame clones and leaves out a portion. This table holds hundreds of thousands of clones, about four fifths found once. The sample taken for sequencing was PBMCs or T cells enriched from blood (not recorded which). Receptors were obtained from a woman between 45 and 60 years old who had been exposed to COVID-19.

This clone was counted only a few times. The CDR3 sequence: CASSMVVTPGTDTQYF. The CDR3 DNA is TGTGCCAGTAGTATGGTCGTGACACCCGGCACAGATACGCAGTATTTT. The chain couples TRBV19 to TRBJ2-3, with D unresolved. The V end lost 3 bases, the J end lost 1 base, and 14 bases lay between the germline ends. From germline, CDR1 is LNHDA and CDR2 SQIVND (reference sequence). The CDR3 runs 16 residues.

This clone came up a few times. The rearrangement uses TRBV27 and TRBJ1-1; 8 nucleotides match TRBD1. CDR3 size: 14 residues. CDR1 and CDR2 (germline): MNHEY, SMNVEV (reference sequence). V was clipped by 5 bases and J by 11 bases; unmatched bases: 13. The CDR3 DNA reads TGTGCCAGCAGTCCACTAGGGACAGGAGGTCGGGCTTTCTTT. This codes for CASSPLGTGGRAFF.

The genes are TRBV18 and TRBJ2-6; D remains unclear. Trimming shortened V by 2 bases and J by 1 base, and 6 bases separated the two germline ends. Germline values: CDR1 KGHSH, CDR2 LQKENI. This CDR3 has 15 residues. For the CDR3, the DNA is TGTGCCAGCTCACCATTAATTTCTGGGGCCAACGTCCTGACTTTC. Translation gives CASSPLISGANVLTF.

The chain has TRBV5-1 and TRBJ1-1, with 9 bases identical to TRBD1. Germline assignment: CDR1 SGHRS and CDR2 YFSETQ. The junction had 3 bases not matched to a gene; V was cut back by 3 bases and J by 0 bases. CDR3 size: 15 residues. The CDR3 region is CASSWTGAVNTEAFF. The CDR3 coding sequence is TGCGCCAGCAGCTGGACAGGGGCGGTGAACACTGAAGCTTTCTTT.

This clone was detected once. The chain carries TRBV20-1 and TRBJ1-4; D is unclear. Trimming removed 3 bases at V and 8 bases at J, with 10 bases between. CDR1 is DFQATT and CDR2 is SNEGSKA in the germline V gene (reference sequence). CDR3 length: 12 residues. The CDR3 DNA is TGCAGTGCTAGTGGGCAAAACGAAAAACTGTTTTTT. Translated: CSASGQNEKLFF.

This chain joins TRBV25-1 and TRBJ1-3; D call uncertain. Germline V gives CDR1 MGHDK, CDR2 SYGVNS. This CDR3 spans 12 amino acids. V was shortened by 7 bases and J by 3 bases, with 7 bases between the two germline ends. The CDR3 region is CASTGVGNTIYF. In DNA form, the CDR3 reads TGTGCCAGCACGGGTGTTGGAAACACCATATATTTT.